The rows below give T cell receptor beta chains drawn from one sample of a study of blood T cell repertoires in COVID-19. Profiled with immunoSEQ multiplex PCR; TCRdb holds only in-frame clones, not every one. Of about 190,000 clones in the sample, approximately 90% were seen once. The sample consisted of peripheral blood. These receptor sequences come from a man aged 30-40 years with acute or convalescent COVID-19. The CDR3 runs from the conserved cysteine through the conserved F or W. D genes are given only for firm matches. Size values are once, few and many counts, or a class for expanded clones, and some rows have none.

d_gene	abundance	v_gene	j_gene	CDR3aa	CDR3nt
TRBD2	many	TRBV6-4	TRBJ2-1	CASSDRAGGQDEQFF	TGTGCCAGCAGTGACCGAGCGGGAGGTCAGGATGAGCAGTTCTTC
TRBD1	-	TRBV5-4	TRBJ2-5	CASSQGAGETQYF	TGTGCCAGCAGCCAGGGGGCCGGAGAGACCCAGTACTTC
-	once	TRBV19	TRBJ1-1	CASSGQITNTEAFF	TGTGCCAGTAGTGGTCAGATTACCAACACTGAAGCTTTCTTT
-	-	TRBV4-2	TRBJ1-6	CASSQDRERNNSPLHF	TGTGCCAGCAGCCAAGACAGGGAAAGGAATAATTCACCCCTCCACTTT
TRBD1	-	TRBV2	TRBJ1-5	CASMGQGDQPQHF	TGTGCCAGCATGGGACAGGGAGATCAGCCCCAGCATTTT
TRBD2	-	TRBV19	TRBJ2-4	CASSPGRTSGRAGNIQYF	TGTGCCAGTAGTCCGGGGCGGACTAGCGGGAGGGCCGGAAACATTCAGTACTTC
-	-	TRBV19	TRBJ1-5	CASSIFGSDQPQHF	TGTGCCAGTAGTATTTTCGGGAGTGATCAGCCCCAGCATTTT
-	once	TRBV5-1	TRBJ1-2	CASSLVADYGYTF	TGCGCCAGCAGCTTGGTGGCAGATTATGGCTACACCTTC
-	few	TRBV4-2	TRBJ1-5	CASSQDTYDVTQPQHF	TGTGCCAGCAGCCAAGATACTTATGATGTAACTCAGCCCCAGCATTTT
-	-	TRBV7-3	TRBJ2-1	CASSEQGRLYNEQFF	TGTGCCAGCAGCGAACAGGGCCGCCTCTACAATGAGCAGTTCTTC
TRBD1	-	TRBV28	TRBJ1-1	CASRITGGENTEAFF	TGTGCCAGCAGGATAACAGGGGGCGAGAACACTGAAGCTTTCTTT
-	-	TRBV2	TRBJ1-2	CASSAATYGYTF	TGTGCCAGCAGTGCTGCAACTTATGGCTACACCTTC
-	-	TRBV4-1	TRBJ1-6	CASSQQVGDSPLHF	TGCGCCAGCAGCCAGCAGGTAGGGGATTCACCCCTCCACTTT
TRBD1	-	TRBV4-1	TRBJ1-1	CASSQAGGGQTEAFF	TGCGCCAGCAGCCAAGCGGGAGGGGGACAGACTGAAGCTTTCTTT
-	once	TRBV21-1	TRBJ2-2	CASNKKTWDSKTGELFF	TGTGCCAGCAACAAAAAGACGTGGGACAGTAAGACCGGGGAGCTGTTTTTT
TRBD2	-	TRBV7-9	TRBJ2-1	CASSQTSGGSYNEQFF	TGTGCCAGCAGCCAGACTAGCGGGGGCTCCTACAATGAGCAGTTCTTC
TRBD2	-	TRBV19	TRBJ2-7	CASSILSGYNEQYF	TGTGCCAGTAGTATCCTTAGCGGGTACAACGAGCAGTACTTC
-	-	TRBV4-2	TRBJ2-7	CASSEDGDEQYF	TGTGCCAGCAGCGAAGACGGGGACGAGCAGTACTTC
-	once	TRBV28	TRBJ1-6	CASSSSRFSYNSPLHF	TGTGCCAGCAGTTCTAGTAGGTTCTCCTATAATTCACCCCTCCACTTT
-	-	TRBV13	TRBJ2-5	CASSWSAGEETQYF	TGTGCCAGCAGCTGGTCGGCGGGTGAAGAGACCCAGTACTTC
-	-	TRBV28	TRBJ1-3	CASRDSTGSGNTIYF	TGTGCCAGCAGAGATTCGACAGGATCTGGAAACACCATATATTTT
-	-	TRBV21-1	TRBJ2-3	CASSISSTDTQYF	TGTGCCAGCAGCATATCTAGCACAGATACGCAGTATTTT
-	-	TRBV5-6	TRBJ1-2	CASSADRSYGYTF	TGTGCCAGCAGCGCAGACAGAAGCTATGGCTACACCTTC
-	-	TRBV6-5	TRBJ1-1	CASWGGISTEAFF	TGTGCCAGCTGGGGGGGGATCTCGACTGAAGCTTTCTTT
TRBD1	few	TRBV6-5	TRBJ1-2	CASSPRTGRGYTF	TGTGCCAGCAGTCCCCGGACAGGGCGGGGCTACACCTTC
TRBD1	-	TRBV6-5	TRBJ1-2	CASSYSHRGVGGYTF	TGTGCCAGCAGTTACAGCCACAGGGGGGTTGGAGGCTACACCTTC
TRBD2	-	TRBV5-1	TRBJ2-1	CASSSTSGGVQEQFF	TGCGCCAGCAGCTCAACTAGCGGGGGGGTGCAGGAGCAGTTCTTC